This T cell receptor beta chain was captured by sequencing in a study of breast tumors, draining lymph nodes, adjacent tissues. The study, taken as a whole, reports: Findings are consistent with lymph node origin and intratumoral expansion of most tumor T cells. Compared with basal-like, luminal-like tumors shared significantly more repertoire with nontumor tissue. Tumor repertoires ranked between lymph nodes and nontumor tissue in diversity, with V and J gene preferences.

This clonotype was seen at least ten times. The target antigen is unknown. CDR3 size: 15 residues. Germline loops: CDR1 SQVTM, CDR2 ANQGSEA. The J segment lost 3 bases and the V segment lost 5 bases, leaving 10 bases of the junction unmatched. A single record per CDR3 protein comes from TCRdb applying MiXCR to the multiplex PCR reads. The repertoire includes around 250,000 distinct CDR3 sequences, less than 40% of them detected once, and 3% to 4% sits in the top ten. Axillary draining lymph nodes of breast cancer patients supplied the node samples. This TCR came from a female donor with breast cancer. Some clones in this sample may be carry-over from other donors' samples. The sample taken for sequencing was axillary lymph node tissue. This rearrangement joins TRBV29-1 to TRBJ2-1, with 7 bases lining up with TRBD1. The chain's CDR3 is CSVLGLDRSYNEQFF. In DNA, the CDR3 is TGCAGCGTTCTGGGTCTGGACAGGAGCTACAATGAGCAGTTCTTC.